This paragraph reports one TCR beta chain. This entry is derived from a study of blood T cell repertoires in COVID-19. Overall study context: Samples came from the United States, Italy and Spain, spanning acute and convalescent COVID-19. Sources were T cells, B-cell-depleted T cells, or PBMCs; the material itself was cDNA or gDNA.

Germline CDR1 reads LNHDA; CDR2 reads SQIVND (reference sequence). V shed 8 bases and J shed 5 bases, with 12 bases lying between them. The CDR3 sequence is 12 residues long. Original methodology: From reference gene primer amplification, estimates of nucleated cell counts were derived. The table came from immunoSEQ multiplex PCR; TCRdb's copy has only in-frame clones and leaves some out. For V, J and clone size, that table is used; D and trimming come from the DNA. The profile shows 100,000 or so clones, 75% to 85% of them singletons. The material sequenced was peripheral blood. The clonotype comes from a human donor in a cohort sampled during active COVID-19. This chain links TRBV19 with TRBJ2-5; possibly TRBD1 for D (5 bases). CDR3 sequence (DNA): TGTGCCAGTGGGGCACTGATGGAGACCCAGTACTTC. Protein product: CASGALMETQYF. The full variable domain, in which reference TRBV19 and TRBJ2-5 provide the parts outside the CDR3, is DGGITQSPKYLFRKEGQNVTLSCEQNLNHDAMYWYRQDPGQGLRLIYYSQIVNDFQKGDIAEGYSVSREKKESFPLTVTSAQKNPTAFYLCASGALMETQYFGPGTRLLVL.